These 20 T cell receptor beta chains were all obtained from the same sample, sequenced in a study of blood T cell repertoires in COVID-19. Profiled with immunoSEQ multiplex PCR; TCRdb holds only in-frame clones, not every one. The sample holds approximately 250,000 clones; 65% to 90% are singletons and the top ten take about 12%. The sample was peripheral blood. The receptors were sampled from a woman in her seventies with COVID-19, enrolled during active disease.

The V call is TRBV6-6, the J call TRBJ1-2; 8 bases line up with TRBD1. CDR1 and CDR2 from the germline V gene are MNHNY and SVGAGI (reference sequence). V was pared by 6 bases and J by 4 bases, with 13 bases of the junction left unmatched. There are 16 residues in the CDR3. The CDR3 loop is CASRHIWQGAPYGYTF. As DNA, the CDR3 is TGTGCCAGCAGACACATCTGGCAGGGGGCCCCCTATGGCTACACCTTC.

The chain combines TRBV29-1 with TRBJ2-3, with D perhaps TRBD1 (7 bases). This CDR3 has 15 amino acids. Germline loops: CDR1 SQVTM, CDR2 ANQGSEA. V lost 0 bases to trimming and J lost 3 bases, with 13 bases between them. The CDR3 nucleotides read TGCAGCGTTGAAGATCGGGCAGGGGGGACAGATACGCAGTATTTT. It translates to CSVEDRAGGTDTQYF.

The gene calls are TRBV7-2 and TRBJ1-5; a weak D match, TRBD1 (6 bases). V lost 4 bases and J 7 bases, leaving 11 bases between the germline ends. The CDR3 contains 13 residues. Germline lookup yields CDR1 SGHTA and CDR2 FQGNSA. The CDR3 bases are TGTGCCAGCAGCTCCGACAGGATCCAGCCCCAGCATTTT. Protein product: CASSSDRIQPQHF.

The chain joins TRBV7-3 to TRBJ2-2, with 9 positions matching TRBD1. Losses at the gene ends were 5 bases for V and 5 bases for J; bases not matched to a gene: 3. Germline values: CDR1 SGHTA, CDR2 FQGTGA. The CDR3 spans 14 residues. For the CDR3, the DNA is TGTGCCAGCAGCATCGGACAGGGGACCGGGGAGCTGTTTTTT. It yields the protein CASSIGQGTGELFF.

This clone appeared once. The genes are TRBV5-1 and TRBJ2-7, with no clear D. The CDR3 has 12 amino acids. Looked up from germline, CDR1 is SGHRS and CDR2 is YFSETQ. V shed 4 bases and J shed 6 bases, with 11 bases lying between them. The DNA for the CDR3 is TGCGCCAGCAGCGGATCAGGTCCCGAGCAGTACTTC. Translated, it gives CASSGSGPEQYF.

The gene calls are TRBV5-4 and TRBJ1-2; tentative D call: TRBD1 (5 bases). Germline V gene lookup returns CDR1 SGHNT and CDR2 YYREEE (reference sequence). The germline V and J ends were trimmed by 4 bases and 5 bases, with 18 bases remaining between them. The CDR3 runs to 15 residues. The CDR3 region is CASSRPEQVFYGYTF. CDR3 DNA: TGTGCCAGCAGCCGCCCGGAACAGGTTTTTTATGGCTACACCTTC.

This chain uses TRBV25-1 with TRBJ2-1, with unresolved D. This CDR3 contains 14 residues. Deletions cut 0 bases from V and 4 bases from J, with 7 bases between. The germline CDR1 and CDR2 sequences are MGHDK and SYGVNS. This chain's CDR3 is CASSEYTAYNEQFF. DNA of the CDR3: TGTGCCAGCAGTGAATACACAGCATACAATGAGCAGTTCTTC.

The gene calls are TRBV5-1 and TRBJ2-7; TRBD2 matches 8 bases. Losses at the gene ends were 4 bases for V and 4 bases for J; bases not matched to a gene: 13. The germline CDR1 and CDR2 sequences are SGHRS and YFSETQ. This CDR3 spans 16 amino acids. CDR3 residues: CASSHSVGLEKYEQYF. The CDR3 DNA reads TGCGCCAGCAGCCATAGTGTGGGACTAGAGAAATACGAGCAGTACTTC.

The CDR3 DNA reads TGTGCCAGCTCACCTATGGCGGCGAACGGGGCTGAAGCTTTCTTT. This translates into CASSPMAANGAEAFF. J is TRBJ1-1 and V is TRBV18; D is unresolved. CDR3 length: 15 residues. The V end was cut by 3 bases, the J end by 6 bases, with 17 bases between. From germline, CDR1 is KGHSH and CDR2 LQKENI.

J is TRBJ2-7 and V is TRBV10-3; perhaps TRBD2 as D (6 bases). Trimming removed 2 bases from V and 5 bases from J, with 7 bases in between. This CDR3 is 12 amino acids long. Germline V gene data show CDR1 as ENHRY and CDR2 as SYGVKD. For the CDR3, the DNA is TGTGCCATCAGTGAGGGAGGGCACGAGCAGTACTTC. It specifies CAISEGGHEQYF.

The chain has TRBV30 and TRBJ2-7; 8 bases match TRBD2. From germline, CDR1 is GTSNPN and CDR2 SVGIG (reference sequence). The CDR3 runs to 13 residues. The V and J ends lost 4 bases and 4 bases, in that order; junction bases with no gene match: 6. The CDR3 loop reads CAWTRGGRYEQYF. DNA of the CDR3: TGTGCCTGGACTCGCGGGGGGAGATACGAGCAGTACTTC. The full variable domain, with the rest looked up from reference TRBV30 and TRBJ2-7, is SQTIHQWPATLVQPVGSPLSLECTVEGTSNPNLYWYRQAAGRGLQLLFYSVGIGQISSEVPQNLSASRPQDRQFILSSKKLLLSDSGFYLCAWTRGGRYEQYFGPGTRLTVT.

With regard to this clone: A read error may account for a junction end that differs from germline. The rearrangement joins TRBV27 to TRBJ2-1; TRBD1 matches at 7 bases. CDR3 length equals 16 residues. The germline V gene encodes CDR1 MNHEY and CDR2 SMNVEV (reference sequence). Here the CDR3 reads CASSQPRQGSSNEQFF. The CDR3 DNA reads as TGTGCCAGCAGTCAGCCTCGACAGGGATCCTCCAATGAGCAGTTCTTC.

CDR3 amino acids: CASMAGNTIYF. In DNA form, the CDR3 reads TGTGCCAGCATGGCAGGAAACACCATATATTTT. V is TRBV27 and J is TRBJ1-3; no clear D. Germline V lookup: CDR1 MNHEY, CDR2 SMNVEV (reference sequence). V lost 7 bases and J lost 4, with 5 bases in between. The CDR3 has 11 amino acids.

The V and J genes are TRBV6-5 and TRBJ1-1; 12 bases match TRBD1. The CDR3 has 15 amino acids. Germline CDR1 MNHEY, CDR2 SVGAGI. V lost 4 bases to trimming and J lost 6 bases; unmatched junction nucleotides: 6. The CDR3 bases are TGTGCCAGCAGTTCCTGGGACAGGGGGCGAGCTGAAGCTTTCTTT. Protein: CASSSWDRGRAEAFF.

This clone has a single count. V is TRBV27 and J is TRBJ1-2, with D perhaps matching TRBD1 (6 bases). The V end was cut by 6 bases, the J end by 4 bases, with 12 bases between. Germline-derived CDR1 and CDR2 are MNHEY and SMNVEV (reference sequence). The CDR3 runs to 13 residues. CDR3 DNA sequence: TGTGCCAGCAGGCCTACAGGGCTCTATGGCTACACCTTC. This codes for CASRPTGLYGYTF.

The CDR3 protein is CASSLGLITGELFF. The CDR3, as DNA: TGCGCCAGCAGCTTGGGACTTATCACCGGGGAGCTGTTTTTT. V and J are TRBV5-1 and TRBJ2-2; the D is unclear. The CDR3 is 14 amino acids. The germline V gene has CDR1 SGHRS and CDR2 YFSETQ. Trimming stripped 0 bases from V and 4 bases from J, with 7 bases between.

The chain links TRBV7-9 to TRBJ2-3; tentative D call: TRBD2 (5 bases). Trimming left V 0 bases short and J 3 bases short, with 10 bases between. Germline V lookup: CDR1 SEHNR, CDR2 FQNEAQ (reference sequence). This CDR3 has 15 residues. This CDR3 reads CASSLAGSETDTQYF. The CDR3 bases are TGTGCCAGCAGCTTAGCGGGTAGCGAGACAGATACGCAGTATTTT.

V usage is TRBV20-1 and J usage is TRBJ2-1, with D possibly TRBD2 on 5 matching bases. This CDR3 has 11 residues. Germline CDR1 is DFQATT and CDR2 is SNEGSKA (reference sequence). V gave up 5 bases and J gave up 9 bases, with 11 bases separating them. This chain's CDR3 is CSAGELREQFF. The DNA of the CDR3 is TGCAGTGCTGGGGAGTTGCGTGAGCAGTTCTTC.

The chain carries TRBV30 and TRBJ2-7; 9 positions agree with TRBD1. Germline V CDR1 and CDR2: GTSNPN, SVGIG (reference sequence). CDR3 size: 14 residues. Germline trimming cut 6 bases from V and 7 bases from J; bases unmatched to any gene: 13. The CDR3 DNA reads TGTGCCTGCCCAACACAGGGGGCGCCTGGGGAGCAGTACTTC. It translates to CACPTQGAPGEQYF.

The count of this clone is one. The V gene is TRBV5-1, the J gene TRBJ2-7; possibly TRBD2 for D (6 bases). Trimming removed 4 bases at V and 6 bases at J, with 11 bases between. CDR3 length: 12 amino acids. CDR1 is SGHRS, CDR2 YFSETQ, per germline. The DNA of the CDR3 is TGCGCCAGCAGCCAGAGGGGAGGCGAGCAGTACTTC. This gives the protein CASSQRGGEQYF.